This entry lists 5 T cell receptor beta chains sequenced from one sample in a study of metastatic and nonmetastatic thyroid tumors. With MiXCR, TCRdb reprocessed the PCR reads. The table includes 20,000 to 25,000 clones, 12% detected once. No treatment of any kind had been given to any patient before thyroid surgery. Sample: blood. These receptor sequences come from a male donor with papillary thyroid cancer or a benign thyroid nodule (not recorded which). Some clones in this sample may be carry-over from other donors' samples.

This clone was detected many times. The chain recombines TRBV7-9 with TRBJ2-6; no reliable D call. This CDR3 contains 14 residues. Trimming stripped 6 bases from V and 12 bases from J, with 18 bases between. The germline V gene has CDR1 SEHNR and CDR2 FQNEAQ (reference sequence). The CDR3: CASRPSGPFPVLTF. The CDR3 DNA follows: TGTGCCAGCAGGCCTTCTGGTCCTTTCCCCGTCCTGACTTTC.

This clone was counted between two and nine times. The CDR3 DNA follows: TGTGCCAGCAGTTTATGGGGGTCTGAGGGCACTGAAGCTTTCTTT. Translation: CASSLWGSEGTEAFF. V and J are TRBV28 and TRBJ1-1; D remains unclear. The CDR3 totals 15 residues. V was shortened by 0 bases and J by 4 bases, with 12 bases between the two germline ends. Germline CDR1 is MDHEN and CDR2 is SYDVKM.

The sample holds many counts of this clone. The V call is TRBV12-3 or TRBV12-4, the J call TRBJ1-1, with D uncertain. This CDR3 is built from 14 residues. V shed 6 bases and J shed 6 bases, with 17 bases lying between them. The CDR3 protein is CASRLRQINAEAFF. The CDR3 DNA is TGTGCCAGCAGGCTCCGGCAAATTAACGCTGAAGCTTTCTTT.

This clone showed up many times. The chain links TRBV29-1 to TRBJ2-3, with D possibly being TRBD1 (5 bases). This CDR3 region has 11 residues. Germline V gene sequence: CDR1 SQVTM, CDR2 ANQGSEA. Between the trimmed V and J ends, which lost 4 bases and 4 bases, there was a span of 6 bases. Here the CDR3 reads CSVGGADTQYF. Here the CDR3 DNA reads TGCAGCGTTGGGGGCGCAGATACGCAGTATTTT.

In this sample, this clone turned up a few times. The chain is built from TRBV7-9 and TRBJ2-3; D call uncertain. The CDR3 contains 12 residues. Germline V lookup: CDR1 SEHNR, CDR2 FQNEAQ (reference sequence). Trimming removed 8 bases from V and 5 bases from J, with 11 bases in between. The chain's CDR3 is CASLGLVDTQYF. As DNA, the CDR3 is TGTGCCAGCCTCGGGTTAGTAGATACGCAGTATTTT.